Below are 25 T cell receptor beta chains sequenced from a single sample in a study of identical twins. One entry per CDR3 protein results from TCRdb running MiXCR on the 5' RACE reads. This table holds 570,000 or so distinct CDR3 sequences, 7.5% to 10% found once. The data were also submitted as part of a second study, on yellow fever vaccine responses in identical twins.

Sequencing was performed on PBMCs. The receptor set was obtained from a woman aged 18-29 years in good health.

This clonotype was picked up many times. The chain combines TRBV6-5 with TRBJ1-1, with D possibly TRBD1 on 5 matching bases. The CDR3 totals 15 residues. Trimming shortened V by 0 bases and J by 4 bases, and 12 bases separated the two germline ends. Germline values: CDR1 MNHEY, CDR2 SVGAGI. The CDR3 reads CASSYSARGGTEAFF. CDR3 nucleotides: TGTGCCAGCAGTTACTCTGCACGGGGCGGCACTGAAGCTTTCTTT.

This clonotype was picked up many times. V is TRBV3-1 and J is TRBJ1-5, with TRBD1 as a possible D gene (6 bases). CDR1 LGHDT and CDR2 YNNKEL come from the germline V gene (reference sequence). The V and J ends lost 1 base and 9 bases respectively, with 10 bases between them. CDR3 length equals 13 residues. CDR3 protein: CASSQGGTMPQHF. The CDR3 DNA reads as TGTGCCAGCAGCCAAGGCGGGACAATGCCCCAGCATTTT. Variable domain in full (rest from reference TRBV3-1 and TRBJ1-5): DTAVSQTPKYLVTQMGNDKSIKCEQNLGHDTMYWYKQDSKKFLKIMFSYNNKELIINETVPNRFSPKSPDKAHLNLHINSLELGDSAVYFCASSQGGTMPQHFGDGTRLSIL.

The CDR3 protein is CSAVRWISGGETQYF. The CDR3, as DNA: TGCAGTGCAGTTCGCTGGATTAGCGGGGGAGAGACCCAGTACTTC. The chain employs TRBV20-1 and TRBJ2-5, with TRBD2 identical over 9 bases. After removal of 6 bases from V and 4 bases from J, the junction contained 12 bases not matched to a gene. Germline loops: CDR1 DFQATT, CDR2 SNEGSKA (reference sequence). This CDR3 is built from 15 residues.

This clonotype was detected ten times or more. The chain uses TRBV20-1 and TRBJ2-4; 10 nucleotides line up with TRBD1. V was pared by 3 bases and J by 8 bases, with 7 bases of the junction left unmatched. CDR1 and CDR2 from the germline V gene are DFQATT and SNEGSKA (reference sequence). The CDR3 covers 14 residues. The CDR3 DNA is TGCAGTGCTAGTCGGACAGGGGGTTTCGACATTCAGTACTTC. Its translation is CSASRTGGFDIQYF.

This clonotype was found a few times. J is TRBJ2-3 and V is TRBV6-4, with D perhaps TRBD1 or TRBD2 (6 bases each). The CDR3 is made up of 17 amino acids. The germline V gene encodes CDR1 MRHNA and CDR2 SNTAGT. Trimming removed 0 bases at V and 2 bases at J, with 15 bases between. CDR3 loop: CASSDSGAGSHTDTQYF. The CDR3 coding sequence is TGTGCCAGCAGTGACTCGGGGGCGGGGAGCCACACAGATACGCAGTATTTT.

This clonotype appeared many times. The chain uses TRBV29-1 and TRBJ2-7; 7 bases are shared with TRBD1. The trim removed 4 bases at V and 3 bases at J, leaving 6 bases unmatched. This CDR3 contains 13 residues. Germline lookup yields CDR1 SQVTM and CDR2 ANQGSEA. In DNA form, the CDR3 reads TGCAGCGTTGTCGCCAGGGGGAACTACGAGCAGTACTTC. This gives the protein CSVVARGNYEQYF.

This clonotype was counted at least ten times. The chain combines TRBV20-1 with TRBJ2-1; 13 bases are shared with TRBD2. Looked up from germline, CDR1 is DFQATT and CDR2 is SNEGSKA (reference sequence). After removal of 8 bases from V and 6 bases from J, the junction contained 7 bases not matched to a gene. This CDR3 has 14 residues. The CDR3 spells CSPKLAGGPNEQFF. CDR3 DNA: TGCAGTCCAAAACTAGCGGGGGGGCCCAATGAGCAGTTCTTC.

This clonotype has a count of ten or more. The chain couples TRBV10-3 to TRBJ2-5; possibly TRBD1 or TRBD2 for D (5 bases each). CDR1 is ENHRY, CDR2 SYGVKD, per germline. This CDR3 has 14 amino acids. The V end lost 2 bases, the J end lost 5 bases, and 12 bases lay between the germline ends. The CDR3 DNA is TGTGCCATCAGTGAGGTCGGGACCAGGGAGACCCAGTACTTC. Its protein product is CAISEVGTRETQYF.

The V and J genes are TRBV7-9 and TRBJ2-2; D unclear. The length of the CDR3 is 15 residues. Trimming took off 2 bases at V and 2 bases at J, with 9 bases between the two ends. CDR1 is SEHNR and CDR2 is FQNEAQ in the germline V gene (reference sequence). In DNA, the CDR3 is TGTGCCAGCAGCTTACGTAGCCCAAACACCGGGGAGCTGTTTTTT. It is translated as CASSLRSPNTGELFF.

The chain has TRBV20-1 and TRBJ2-3; 7 bases are a match to TRBD2. This CDR3 has 13 amino acids. Per germline, CDR1 DFQATT and CDR2 SNEGSKA (reference sequence). Unmatched junction bases numbered 8, after V lost 5 bases and J lost 6 bases. The CDR3 DNA sequence: TGCAGTGCTCAGCGGGACCCCACGGATACGCAGTATTTT. It is translated as CSAQRDPTDTQYF.

The CDR3 protein is CASSAPPNEQFF. CDR3 DNA sequence: TGTGCCAGTAGTGCCCCCCCCAATGAGCAGTTCTTC. The chain couples TRBV19 to TRBJ2-1; D unclear. Trimming took 5 bases from V and 6 from J, leaving 8 bases between them. Germline V gives CDR1 LNHDA, CDR2 SQIVND (reference sequence). The CDR3 spans 12 residues.

The chain links TRBV15 to TRBJ2-3; 8 nucleotides agree with TRBD2. Germline-derived CDR1 and CDR2 are LNHNV and YYDKDF (reference sequence). This CDR3 contains 14 residues. V shed 1 base and J 6 bases; nucleotides not matched to a gene: 3. Written as DNA, the CDR3 is TGTGCCACCAGCAGAGGCCGGGGGGGCGATACGCAGTATTTT. Translating it yields CATSRGRGGDTQYF.

This clonotype has a handful of counts. This chain uses TRBV12-3 or TRBV12-4 with TRBJ1-1, with no clear D. The V end was cut by 3 bases, the J end by 10 bases, with 9 bases between. The CDR3 runs to 11 residues. The CDR3 loop reads CASSLVAGAFF. For the CDR3, the DNA is TGTGCCAGCAGTTTGGTAGCGGGAGCTTTCTTT.

This clonotype appeared many times. The CDR3: CASSQDRGTGLPYGYTF. CDR3 DNA sequence: TGCGCCAGCAGCCAAGATCGTGGGACAGGCCTTCCGTATGGCTACACCTTC. V usage is TRBV4-3 and J usage is TRBJ1-2; 8 bases align to TRBD1. Germline V gene sequence: CDR1 LGHNA, CDR2 YSLEER. The trim removed 0 bases at V and 5 bases at J, leaving 11 bases unmatched. This CDR3 is 17 amino acids long.

The chain joins TRBV7-6 to TRBJ2-7; 11 bases map to TRBD2. V gave up 3 bases and J gave up 6 bases; unmatched junction bases: 7. This CDR3 spans 15 amino acids. Germline values: CDR1 SGHVS, CDR2 FNYEAQ. CDR3 protein: CASSLIAGGQGEQYF. CDR3 DNA: TGTGCCAGCAGCTTGATAGCGGGAGGGCAAGGCGAGCAGTACTTC.

This clonotype was detected ten times or more. This CDR3 reads CASSYGQEGISPLHF. The CDR3 DNA reads TGCGCCAGCAGCTACGGACAGGAGGGAATTTCACCCCTCCACTTT. The V gene is TRBV4-1, the J gene TRBJ1-6; 7 nucleotides align to TRBD1. Unmatched junction bases numbered 10, after V lost 5 bases and J lost 9 bases. The CDR3 is made up of 15 amino acids. Germline V gives CDR1 MGHRA, CDR2 YSYEKL.

The sample holds many counts of this clonotype. In DNA form, the CDR3 reads TGCGCCAGCAGCCAGGGTCCTCGGCAGGGTGAGCAGTACTTC. As protein: CASSQGPRQGEQYF. The genes are TRBV4-3 and TRBJ2-7; D is perhaps TRBD1 (5 bases). Trimming pared 3 bases from V and 7 bases from J, leaving 16 bases between. The CDR3 spans 14 residues. CDR1 and CDR2 (germline): LGHNA, YSLEER.

J is TRBJ2-7 and V is TRBV2; 9 positions match TRBD1. J gave up 6 bases and V 0 bases, and 6 bases lay outside the gene matches. Germline CDR1 SNHLY, CDR2 FYNNEI. The CDR3 consists of 15 residues. The chain's CDR3 is CASSEALGTGTEQYF. In DNA, the CDR3 is TGTGCCAGCAGTGAAGCGCTTGGGACAGGGACCGAGCAGTACTTC. Full variable domain (rest looked up from reference TRBV2 and TRBJ2-7): EPEVTQTPSHQVTQMGQEVILRCVPISNHLYFYWYRQILGQKVEFLVSFYNNEISEKSEIFDDQFSVERPDGSNFTLKIRSTKLEDSAMYFCASSEALGTGTEQYFGPGTRLTVT.

This clonotype was picked up a small number of times. V is TRBV12-3 or TRBV12-4 and J is TRBJ2-7, with unresolved D. The CDR3 consists of 15 residues. V was shortened by 1 base and J by 8 bases, with 18 bases between the two germline ends. The CDR3: CASSLEGIGGRQQYF. The DNA of the CDR3 is TGTGCCAGCAGTTTAGAGGGCATTGGTGGTCGTCAGCAGTACTTC.

This clonotype was recorded many times. The chain carries TRBV6-2 or TRBV6-3 and TRBJ2-5; 7 bases map to TRBD1. From germline, CDR1 is MNHEY and CDR2 SVGEGT. With 2 bases clipped from V and 4 bases from J, the junction kept 25 bases outside the gene matches. This CDR3 region has 21 residues. The CDR3 DNA reads TGTGCCAGCAGTTACCTACCACTGTGGACCAAGAGGGGAGACAGGGTAGAGACCCAGTACTTC. It encodes CASSYLPLWTKRGDRVETQYF.

This clonotype was detected a few times. The CDR3 loop is CASSQSLQGVDSPLHF. The CDR3 DNA reads as TGCGCCAGCAGCCAAAGCCTCCAGGGGGTAGATTCACCCCTCCACTTT. The chain has TRBV5-1 and TRBJ1-6, with 7 bases fitting TRBD1. The CDR3 length is 16 residues. The germline CDR1 and CDR2 sequences are SGHRS and YFSETQ. Losses at the gene ends were 4 bases for V and 8 bases for J; bases not matched to a gene: 12.

The chain recombines TRBV6-2 or TRBV6-3 with TRBJ2-2; D gene uncertain. The CDR3 is 13 amino acids. V was shortened by 6 bases and J by 6 bases, with 11 bases between the two germline ends. In germline, CDR1 is MNHEY, CDR2 SVGEGT. The CDR3 is CASSPPEAGELFF. CDR3 in DNA: TGTGCCAGCAGCCCCCCAGAGGCCGGGGAGCTGTTTTTT.

This clonotype was seen repeatedly, ten times or more. J is TRBJ2-3 and V is TRBV2; the match to TRBD2 covers 7 bases. The CDR3 is 17 amino acids. The V and J ends lost 4 bases and 4 bases, in that order; junction bases with no gene match: 14. Germline lookup yields CDR1 SNHLY and CDR2 FYNNEI. CDR3 region: CASSGTVVRERADTQYF. CDR3 sequence (DNA): TGTGCCAGCAGTGGAACGGTGGTGCGGGAGCGGGCAGATACGCAGTATTTT.

This chain uses TRBV25-1 with TRBJ1-2; D unresolved. The CDR3 extends over 13 amino acids. Trimming left V 7 bases short and J 1 base short, with 10 bases between. Per germline, CDR1 MGHDK and CDR2 SYGVNS. CDR3 sequence (DNA): TGTGCCAGCATCGGGGATATTAACTATGGCTACACCTTC. Residues: CASIGDINYGYTF.

Only a few counts were recorded for this clonotype. The rearrangement links TRBV20-1 to TRBJ2-3; D is possibly TRBD2 (6 bases). Germline-derived CDR1 and CDR2 are DFQATT and SNEGSKA (reference sequence). V was clipped by 3 bases and J by 5 bases, with 18 bases between them. CDR3 length: 15 amino acids. The CDR3 loop is CSARSGSLGQDTQYF. The CDR3 DNA follows: TGCAGTGCTAGGTCCGGGAGCCTGGGTCAAGATACGCAGTATTTT.